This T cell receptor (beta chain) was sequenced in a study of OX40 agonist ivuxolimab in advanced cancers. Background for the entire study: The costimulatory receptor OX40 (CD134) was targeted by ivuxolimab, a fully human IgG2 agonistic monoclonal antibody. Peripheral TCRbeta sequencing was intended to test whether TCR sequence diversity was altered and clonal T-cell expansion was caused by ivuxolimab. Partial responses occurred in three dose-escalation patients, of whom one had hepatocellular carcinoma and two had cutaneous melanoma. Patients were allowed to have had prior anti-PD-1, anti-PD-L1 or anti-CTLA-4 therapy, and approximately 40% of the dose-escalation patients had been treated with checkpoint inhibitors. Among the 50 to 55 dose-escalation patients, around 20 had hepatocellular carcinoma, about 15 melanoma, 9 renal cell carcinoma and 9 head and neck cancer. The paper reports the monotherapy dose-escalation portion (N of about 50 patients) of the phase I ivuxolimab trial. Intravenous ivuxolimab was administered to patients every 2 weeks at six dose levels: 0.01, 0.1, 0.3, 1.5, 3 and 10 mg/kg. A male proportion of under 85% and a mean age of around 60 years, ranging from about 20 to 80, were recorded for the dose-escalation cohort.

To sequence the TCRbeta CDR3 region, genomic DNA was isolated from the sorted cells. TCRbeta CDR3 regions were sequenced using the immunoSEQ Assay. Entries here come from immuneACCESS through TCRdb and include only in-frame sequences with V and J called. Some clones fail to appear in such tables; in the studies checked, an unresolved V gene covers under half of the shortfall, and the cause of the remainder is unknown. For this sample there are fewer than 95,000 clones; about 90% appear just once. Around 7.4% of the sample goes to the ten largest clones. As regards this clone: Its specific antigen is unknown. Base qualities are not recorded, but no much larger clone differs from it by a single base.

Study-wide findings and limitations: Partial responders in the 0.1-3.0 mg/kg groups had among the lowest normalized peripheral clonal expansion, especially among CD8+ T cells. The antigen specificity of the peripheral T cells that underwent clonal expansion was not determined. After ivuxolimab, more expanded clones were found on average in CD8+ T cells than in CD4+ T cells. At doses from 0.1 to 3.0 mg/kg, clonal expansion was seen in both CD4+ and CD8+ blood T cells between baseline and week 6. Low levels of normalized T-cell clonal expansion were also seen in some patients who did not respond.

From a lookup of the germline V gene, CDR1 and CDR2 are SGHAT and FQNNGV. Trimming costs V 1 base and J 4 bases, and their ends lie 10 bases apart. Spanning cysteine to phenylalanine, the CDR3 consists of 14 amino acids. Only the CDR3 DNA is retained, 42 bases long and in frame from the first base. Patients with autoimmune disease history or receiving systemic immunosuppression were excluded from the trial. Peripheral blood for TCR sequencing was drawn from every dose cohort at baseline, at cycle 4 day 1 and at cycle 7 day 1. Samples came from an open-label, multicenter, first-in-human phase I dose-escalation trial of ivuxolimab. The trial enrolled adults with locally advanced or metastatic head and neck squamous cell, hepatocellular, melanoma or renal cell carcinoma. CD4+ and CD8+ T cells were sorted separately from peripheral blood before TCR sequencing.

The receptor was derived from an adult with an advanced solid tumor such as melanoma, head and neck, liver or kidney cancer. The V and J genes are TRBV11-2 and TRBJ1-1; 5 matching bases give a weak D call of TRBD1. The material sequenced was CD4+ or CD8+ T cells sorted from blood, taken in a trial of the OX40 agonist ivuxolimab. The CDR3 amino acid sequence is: CASSLVQGGTEAFF. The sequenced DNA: TGTGCCAGCAGCTTAGTGCAGGGTGGCACTGAAGCTTTCTTT.